The TCR beta chain described here comes from a study of identical twins. For this clonotype: Its specificity is unknown.

In TCRdb, the 5' RACE reads were re-called with MiXCR into one record per CDR3 protein. Among about 530,000 distinct CDR3 sequences listed, over 12% were seen once. Study findings and constraints: Cross-sectional statistics, not tracking of the same donors, supported the conclusions. It was out-of-frame TCR alpha sharing in monozygotic twins that models underestimated. Twins' excess sharing was less marked for out-of-frame beta sequences.

These same data were also listed under a study on yellow fever vaccine responses in identical twins. That paper notes: Vaccine T cell responses of twins reportedly seemed partly convergent and partly personalized.

This receptor was taken from a woman aged 18-29 years in good health. Sequencing input: CD4+ T cells sorted from blood.

CDR3 bases: TGTGCCATCAGTGAGTCCCTACCATTGGGTGGTGAGCAGTTCTTC. Its translation: CAISESLPLGGEQFF. This sequence joins TRBV10-3 and TRBJ2-1; no reliable D call. Germline V gene sequence: CDR1 ENHRY, CDR2 SYGVKD. The V end lost 0 bases, the J end lost 9 bases, and 15 bases lay between the germline ends. The CDR3 length is 15 residues.